A selection of T cell receptor beta chains follows, all from one sample in a study of T cells in Graves' hyperthyroidism and ophthalmopathy. TCRdb re-called the multiplex PCR reads with MiXCR, one entry per CDR3 protein. This sample yields about 200,000 distinct CDR3 sequences, of which roughly a sixth are seen a single time; roughly 55% belongs to the top ten. The material sequenced was blood. The receptors originated from a woman aged 45-59 years with Graves' hyperthyroidism. Each CDR3 is given with its conserved first and last residue. D genes are given only for firm matches. Size is stated for part of the rows, as once, few or many counts, or as a class when the clone is expanded.

j_gene | d_gene | v_gene | abundance | len | CDR3aa | CDR3nt
TRBJ2-2 | - | TRBV2 | many | 15 | CASIYWSGNTGELFF | TGTGCCAGCATCTATTGGTCCGGGAACACCGGGGAGCTGTTTTTT
TRBJ1-1 | - | TRBV9 | - | 12 | CASSPIDREAFF | TGTGCCAGCAGCCCAATTGACAGGGAAGCTTTCTTT
TRBJ2-7 | - | TRBV30 | many | 12 | CAWSVSGHEQYF | TGTGCCTGGAGTGTATCGGGTCACGAGCAGTACTTC
TRBJ2-7 | - | TRBV20-1 | many | 13 | CSASPDPYYEQYF | TGCAGTGCTAGCCCAGACCCCTACTACGAGCAGTACTTC
TRBJ2-1 | TRBD1 | TRBV19 | many | 16 | CASSNLRGTGVNEQFF | TGTGCCAGTAGTAATTTACGCGGGACAGGGGTCAATGAGCAGTTCTTC
TRBJ2-7 | TRBD2 | TRBV20-1 | - | 15 | CSAEGRLAGMDEQYF | TGCAGTGCTGAAGGTCGGCTAGCGGGAATGGACGAGCAGTACTTC
TRBJ2-3 | - | TRBV12-3/TRBV12-4 | many | 13 | CASSSRGTDTQYF | TGTGCCAGCAGTTCCCGGGGCACAGATACGCAGTATTTT
TRBJ1-2 | - | TRBV20-1 | - | 12 | CSARVTGYGYTF | TGCAGTGCTAGAGTTACAGGCTATGGCTACACCTTC
TRBJ2-7 | TRBD2 | TRBV6-4 | few | 15 | CASRAPSGRGDEQYF | TGTGCCAGCAGAGCCCCTAGCGGGAGAGGAGACGAGCAGTACTTC
TRBJ1-5 | - | TRBV2 | - | 15 | CASSDSQAYNQPQHF | TGTGCCAGCAGTGATTCTCAGGCTTACAATCAGCCCCAGCATTTT
TRBJ1-5 | - | TRBV20-1 | - | 15 | CSASNTLDSNQPQHF | TGCAGTGCTAGTAACACCTTAGATAGCAATCAGCCCCAGCATTTT
TRBJ1-4 | - | TRBV7-9 | few | 14 | CASSSIGGNEKLFF | TGTGCCAGCAGCTCTATCGGGGGGAATGAAAAACTGTTTTTT
TRBJ2-1 | - | TRBV28 | few | 17 | CASSTGGRRGRSNEQFF | TGTGCCAGCAGTACAGGTGGCAGGAGAGGGAGATCCAATGAGCAGTTCTTC
TRBJ2-7 | - | TRBV20-1 | many | 12 | CSALTGYDEQYF | TGCAGTGCTCTTACAGGGTACGACGAGCAGTACTTC
TRBJ2-6 | TRBD2 | TRBV11-2 | - | 18 | CASRRPGLAGVGANVLTF | TGTGCCAGCAGGCGACCGGGACTAGCGGGAGTTGGGGCCAACGTCCTGACTTTC
TRBJ1-1 | - | TRBV12-3/TRBV12-4 | many | 15 | CASLQLQGWNTEAFF | TGTGCCAGTTTGCAACTTCAGGGCTGGAACACTGAAGCTTTCTTT
TRBJ2-5 | - | TRBV29-1 | - | 11 | CSLVEGETQYF | TGCAGCCTTGTGGAAGGAGAGACCCAGTACTTC
TRBJ2-1 | TRBD2 | TRBV6-5 | - | 17 | CASSYRVAGGGGDEQFF | TGTGCCAGCAGTTACCGGGTAGCGGGAGGGGGGGGGGATGAGCAGTTCTTC
TRBJ1-1 | - | TRBV12-3/TRBV12-4 | many | 14 | CASSTGPAEFEAFF | TGTGCCAGCAGCACAGGACCGGCAGAGTTTGAAGCTTTCTTT
TRBJ1-2 | - | TRBV7-8 | few | 13 | CASSTSTDLGYTF | TGTGCCAGCAGCACCTCGACGGATCTTGGCTACACCTTC
TRBJ2-3 | - | TRBV11-2 | many | 12 | CASSPRVDTQYF | TGTGCCAGCAGCCCGAGAGTGGATACGCAGTATTTT
TRBJ2-1 | TRBD2 | TRBV6-1 | - | 16 | CASSKHGREMNNEQFF | TGTGCCAGCAGCAAGCATGGGCGGGAGATGAATAATGAGCAGTTCTTC
TRBJ2-7 | TRBD2 | TRBV19 | few | 15 | CASMDGAGEPYEQYF | TGTGCCAGTATGGATGGAGCGGGAGAGCCCTACGAGCAGTACTTC
TRBJ1-3 | - | TRBV10-3 | many | 16 | CAISESVAGSGNTIYF | TGTGCCATCAGTGAGTCAGTGGCAGGCTCTGGAAACACCATATATTTT
TRBJ1-1 | - | TRBV12-3/TRBV12-4 | many | 11 | CASSLKGKAFF | TGTGCCAGCAGTTTAAAAGGGAAAGCTTTCTTT
TRBJ2-2 | - | TRBV19 | many | 13 | CASSGSFAGELFF | TGTGCCAGTAGCGGGAGCTTCGCCGGGGAGCTGTTTTTT